A selection of T cell receptor beta chains follows, all from one sample in a study of T cell clones after liver transplantation. Clones were sequenced by immunoSEQ multiplex PCR, and TCRdb holds only the in-frame ones, with some missing. The sample lists 75,000 to 85,000 clones; 70% to 90% were seen once. The sequencing used CD4+ T cells from blood, collected at the 22-month timepoint. These receptors originate from a human patient who received a liver transplant. Some T cells may be transferred from the graft donor. CDR3s include the opening cysteine and the closing phenylalanine or tryptophan. The order of the fields is V gene, D gene, clone size, J gene, CDR3 protein, CDR3 DNA. A D gene is named only where the DNA matches it firmly. Part of the rows lack a size; the others show once, few, many or a class for expanded clones.

TRBV5-5	.	.	TRBJ2-3	CASSLRSTDTQYF	TGTGCCAGCAGCCTCCGGAGCACAGATACGCAGTATTTT
TRBV11-3	TRBD2	.	TRBJ2-1	CASSTRLAGAYNEQFF	TGTGCCAGTTCTACCAGACTAGCGGGAGCCTACAATGAGCAGTTCTTC
TRBV5-6	.	.	TRBJ2-3	CASSLRSWQGGTDTQYF	TGTGCCAGCAGCTTGAGATCCTGGCAGGGAGGCACAGATACGCAGTATTTT
TRBV7-2	TRBD1	.	TRBJ1-5	CASSLQGQGTQPQHF	TGTGCCAGCAGCTTACAGGGACAGGGAACTCAGCCCCAGCATTTT
TRBV7-2	.	.	TRBJ1-4	CASSLGTLNEKLFF	TGTGCCAGCAGCTTAGGGACACTAAATGAAAAACTGTTTTTT
TRBV9	.	.	TRBJ1-2	CASSVDSVGGRGYTF	TGTGCCAGCAGCGTAGATTCGGTGGGGGGCAGAGGCTACACCTTC
TRBV5-8	.	.	TRBJ1-3	CASSIDGRSGNTIYF	TGTGCCAGCAGCATTGACGGACGCTCTGGAAACACCATATATTTT
TRBV28	.	.	TRBJ1-1	CASSLWIENTEAFF	TGTGCCAGCAGTTTATGGATAGAGAACACTGAAGCTTTCTTT
TRBV7-3	TRBD2	.	TRBJ2-1	CASSPGLAGVNEQFF	TGTGCCAGCAGCCCGGGACTAGCGGGAGTCAATGAGCAGTTCTTC
TRBV7-9	.	few	TRBJ1-2	CASSGANYGYTF	TGTGCCAGCAGCGGAGCTAACTATGGCTACACCTTC
TRBV28	.	.	TRBJ1-5	CASSLNLGQSQPQHF	TGTGCCAGCAGTTTAAATCTGGGTCAGAGTCAGCCCCAGCATTTT
TRBV4-3	TRBD2	.	TRBJ2-6	CASSQDRGVSNSGANVLTF	TGCGCCAGCAGCCAAGATCGGGGGGTATCCAACTCTGGGGCCAACGTCCTGACTTTC
TRBV6-6	.	many	TRBJ1-1	CASSTRQASNTEAFF	TGTGCCAGCAGTACTAGACAGGCTTCGAACACTGAAGCTTTCTTT
TRBV15	.	.	TRBJ1-4	CATSRDLGPEEKLFF	TGTGCCACCAGCAGAGATCTAGGGCCGGAAGAAAAACTGTTTTTT
TRBV25-1	.	.	TRBJ2-3	CASSDISTQYF	TGTGCCAGCAGTGATATTAGTACGCAGTATTTT
TRBV29-1	.	.	TRBJ2-7	CSGGGRDGGWGEQYF	TGCAGCGGCGGCGGCCGGGACGGGGGCTGGGGGGAGCAGTACTTC
TRBV9	.	.	TRBJ2-3	CASSMGSVSTDTQYF	TGTGCCAGCAGCATGGGTAGCGTAAGCACAGATACGCAGTATTTT
TRBV5-5	.	.	TRBJ2-5	CASSLEGQLSLETQYF	TGTGCCAGCAGCTTGGAGGGTCAACTGAGCCTGGAGACCCAGTACTTC
TRBV5-1	.	.	TRBJ2-2	CASSLTTGATGELFF	TGCGCCAGCAGCTTAACCACAGGAGCCACCGGGGAGCTGTTTTTT
TRBV2	.	.	TRBJ1-3	CASSEVRGALGNTIYF	TGTGCCAGCAGTGAAGTGAGGGGGGCGCTTGGAAACACCATATATTTT
TRBV15	.	.	TRBJ2-7	CATSREAPGGLGSEQYF	TGTGCCACCAGCAGAGAGGCGCCTGGGGGACTGGGGAGCGAGCAGTACTTC
TRBV15	.	.	TRBJ1-5	CATSRQGMGQPQHF	TGTGCCACCAGCAGACAGGGGATGGGTCAGCCCCAGCATTTT
TRBV7-2	TRBD1	.	TRBJ1-1	CASRTRTGVGAFF	TGTGCCAGCAGAACCCGGACAGGCGTCGGAGCTTTCTTT
TRBV19	.	.	TRBJ1-1	CASSIGEIRGAFF	TGTGCCAGTAGTATCGGAGAAATCCGTGGGGCTTTCTTT
TRBV9	.	.	TRBJ2-2	CASSVEWGTGELFF	TGTGCCAGCAGCGTCGAGTGGGGCACCGGGGAGCTGTTTTTT
TRBV20-1	.	.	TRBJ2-3	CSVLKADTQYF	TGCAGTGTTCTCAAGGCCGATACGCAGTATTTT
TRBV7-2	TRBD2	.	TRBJ2-7	CASSRTSGTNPEQYF	TGTGCCAGCAGCCGGACTAGCGGGACGAACCCCGAGCAGTACTTC
TRBV4-2	TRBD1	.	TRBJ2-5	CASTEGAKGIQETQYF	TGTGCCAGCACAGAGGGGGCTAAGGGAATCCAAGAGACCCAGTACTTC
TRBV6-5	.	once	TRBJ1-2	CASGRTPYPYGYTF	TGTGCCAGCGGGCGGACACCCTACCCCTATGGCTACACCTTC
TRBV2	.	.	TRBJ2-2	CASSEFGGRTGELFF	TGTGCCAGCAGTGAATTTGGGGGGCGTACCGGGGAGCTGTTTTTT
TRBV6-1	.	.	TRBJ2-3	CASSEFGTDTQYF	TGTGCCAGCAGTGAATTCGGGACAGATACGCAGTATTTT
TRBV7-2	TRBD1	few	TRBJ2-2	CASSPTRQGNTGELFF	TGTGCCAGCAGCCCCACCCGACAGGGTAACACCGGGGAGCTGTTTTTT
TRBV19	TRBD1	.	TRBJ2-7	CASSATRGPYQYEQYF	TGTGCCAGTAGTGCAACCAGGGGGCCGTACCAATACGAGCAGTACTTC
TRBV2	TRBD1	.	TRBJ2-1	CASGGTGWSSYNEQFF	TGTGCCAGCGGGGGGACAGGGTGGAGCTCCTACAATGAGCAGTTCTTC
TRBV5-1	TRBD1	few	TRBJ2-5	CASSLETGGKETQYF	TGCGCCAGCAGCTTGGAAACAGGGGGGAAAGAGACCCAGTACTTC
TRBV4-2	.	.	TRBJ1-1	CASSQAAVTEAFF	TGTGCCAGCAGCCAAGCGGCGGTCACTGAAGCTTTCTTT
TRBV11-3	.	.	TRBJ2-3	CASSKSTDTQYF	TGTGCCAGCAGCAAATCCACAGATACGCAGTATTTT
TRBV7-2	.	.	TRBJ1-1	CASSSQLDSYEAFF	TGTGCCAGCAGCTCGCAACTAGACAGTTATGAAGCTTTCTTT
TRBV7-2	TRBD2	.	TRBJ2-1	CASSPQSGRVYNEQFF	TGTGCCAGCAGCCCACAAAGCGGGAGGGTATACAATGAGCAGTTCTTC
TRBV6-1	.	once	TRBJ2-5	CASSFGQLQETQYF	TGTGCCAGCAGTTTCGGACAACTCCAAGAGACCCAGTACTTC
TRBV11-2	.	.	TRBJ2-7	CASSLSRYEQYF	TGTGCCAGCAGCTTATCCCGCTACGAGCAGTACTTC
TRBV19	.	.	TRBJ1-5	CASARRNYQPQHF	TGTGCCAGTGCCCGACGTAATTATCAGCCCCAGCATTTT
TRBV5-1	TRBD1	.	TRBJ2-7	CASSWDSSYEQYF	TGCGCCAGCAGCTGGGACAGCTCCTACGAGCAGTACTTC
TRBV30	.	.	TRBJ2-7	CAWSSTGTYEQYF	TGTGCCTGGAGTTCAACAGGGACCTACGAGCAGTACTTC
TRBV7-2	TRBD2	.	TRBJ2-1	CASSPTGGGLASYNEQFF	TGTGCCAGCAGCCCAACGGGGGGGGGACTAGCTTCCTACAATGAGCAGTTCTTC
TRBV7-2	TRBD2	few	TRBJ2-7	CASSPRGGGSYEQYF	TGTGCCAGCAGCCCCCGGGGCGGGGGCTCCTACGAGCAGTACTTC
TRBV5-1	.	.	TRBJ2-1	CASSLNPLSGSYNEQFF	TGCGCCAGCAGCTTGAACCCCCTTAGCGGCTCCTACAATGAGCAGTTCTTC
TRBV19	TRBD2	.	TRBJ2-2	CASETGTTNTGELFF	TGTGCCAGCGAGACCGGGACTACGAACACCGGGGAGCTGTTTTTT
TRBV11-2	.	.	TRBJ2-2	CASSTRVWAGELFF	TGTGCCAGCAGCACCAGGGTTTGGGCCGGGGAGCTGTTTTTT
TRBV19	.	.	TRBJ2-7	CASSIDPSRNYEQYF	TGTGCCAGTAGTATAGACCCCTCCCGGAACTACGAGCAGTACTTC
TRBV28	.	.	TRBJ2-6	CASSLWGANVLTF	TGTGCCAGCAGCTTGTGGGGGGCCAACGTCCTGACTTTC
TRBV4-3	TRBD2	.	TRBJ2-1	CASSQGGGSYNEQFF	TGCGCCAGCAGCCAAGGCGGGGGGAGTTACAATGAGCAGTTCTTC
TRBV11-3	.	.	TRBJ2-3	CASSKGLAGDTQYF	TGTGCCAGCAGCAAGGGACTGGCGGGAGATACGCAGTATTTT
TRBV18	TRBD1	.	TRBJ1-2	CASSPGRGGSYGYTF	TGTGCCAGCTCACCAGGCAGGGGGGGGTCCTATGGCTACACCTTC